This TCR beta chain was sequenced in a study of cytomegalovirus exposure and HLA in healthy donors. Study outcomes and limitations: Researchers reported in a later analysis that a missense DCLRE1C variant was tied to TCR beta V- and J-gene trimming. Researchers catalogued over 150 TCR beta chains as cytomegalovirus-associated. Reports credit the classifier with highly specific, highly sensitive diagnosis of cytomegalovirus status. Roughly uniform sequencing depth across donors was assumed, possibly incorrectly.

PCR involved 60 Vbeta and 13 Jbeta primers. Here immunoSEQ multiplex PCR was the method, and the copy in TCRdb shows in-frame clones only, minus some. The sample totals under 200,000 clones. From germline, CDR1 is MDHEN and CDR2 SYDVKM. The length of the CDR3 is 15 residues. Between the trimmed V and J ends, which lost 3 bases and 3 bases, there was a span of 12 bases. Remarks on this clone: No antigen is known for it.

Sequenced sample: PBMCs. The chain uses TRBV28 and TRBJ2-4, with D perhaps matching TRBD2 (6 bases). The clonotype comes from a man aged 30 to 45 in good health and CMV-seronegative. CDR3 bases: TGTGCCAGCAGTTTGGAGGGTTCCGGCAAAAACATTCAGTACTTC. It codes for CASSLEGSGKNIQYF.